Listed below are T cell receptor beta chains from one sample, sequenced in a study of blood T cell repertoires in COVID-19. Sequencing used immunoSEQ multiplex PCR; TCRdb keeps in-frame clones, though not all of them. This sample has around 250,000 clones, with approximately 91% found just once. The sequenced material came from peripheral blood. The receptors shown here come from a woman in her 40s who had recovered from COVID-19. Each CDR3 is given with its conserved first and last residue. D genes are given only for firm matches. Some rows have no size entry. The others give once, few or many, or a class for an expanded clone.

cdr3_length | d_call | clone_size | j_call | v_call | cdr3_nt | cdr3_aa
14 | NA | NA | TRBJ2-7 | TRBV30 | TGTGCCTGGAGTGTAGGCGGGACCCGCTACGAGCAGTACTTC | CAWSVGGTRYEQYF
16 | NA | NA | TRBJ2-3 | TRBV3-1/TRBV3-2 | TGTGCCAGCAGCCAAGGAATTAGAGCTAGCACAGATACGCAGTATTTT | CASSQGIRASTDTQYF
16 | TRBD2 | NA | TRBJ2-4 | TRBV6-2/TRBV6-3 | TGTGCCAGCAGTTACCTAGCGGGAGTAGCCAAAAACATTCAGTACTTC | CASSYLAGVAKNIQYF
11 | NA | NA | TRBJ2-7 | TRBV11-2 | TGTGCCAGCAGCTCAGGGTCCGAGCAGTACTTC | CASSSGSEQYF
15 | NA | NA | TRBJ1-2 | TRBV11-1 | TGTGCCAGCAGCGCGCTAGGTTCCGGTGTCTATGGCTACACCTTC | CASSALGSGVYGYTF
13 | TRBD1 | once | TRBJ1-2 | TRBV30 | TGTGCCTGGAGCCATGGACAGGGAAATGGCTACACCTTC | CAWSHGQGNGYTF
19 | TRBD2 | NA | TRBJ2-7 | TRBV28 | TGTGCCAGCAGTTCCCCCACAGAGACTAGCGGGAGGGCCTACTACGAGCAGTACTTC | CASSSPTETSGRAYYEQYF
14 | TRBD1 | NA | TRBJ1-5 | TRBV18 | TGTGCCAGCTCACCGGACAGGGGAAATCAGCCCCAGCATTTT | CASSPDRGNQPQHF
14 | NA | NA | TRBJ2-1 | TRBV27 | TGTGCCAGCACGGGACAAAGCTCCTACAATGAGCAGTTCTTC | CASTGQSSYNEQFF
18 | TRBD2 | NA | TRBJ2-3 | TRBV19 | TGTGCCAGTAGGCTCAGCAGACTAGCGGGATCAATCACAGATACGCAGTATTTT | CASRLSRLAGSITDTQYF
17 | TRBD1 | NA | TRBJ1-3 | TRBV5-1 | TGCGCCAGCAGCTTGTCCGGGACAGGGGGCTCTGGAAACACCATATATTTT | CASSLSGTGGSGNTIYF
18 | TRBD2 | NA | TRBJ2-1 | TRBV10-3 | TGTGCCATCGGAGGGACTAGCGGGACTCCAAGCTCCTACAATGAGCAGTTCTTC | CAIGGTSGTPSSYNEQFF
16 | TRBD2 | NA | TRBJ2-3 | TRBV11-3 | TGTGCCAGCAGCAAAAGGGCAGCGGGAGCCACAGATACGCAGTATTTT | CASSKRAAGATDTQYF
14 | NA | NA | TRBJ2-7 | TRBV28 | TGTGCCAGCAGTTTGGCAGGGGTAACTCGCGAGCAGTACTTC | CASSLAGVTREQYF
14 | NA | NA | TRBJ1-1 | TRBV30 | TGTGCCTGGAGTGGCGGGACGGGGAACACTGAAGCTTTCTTT | CAWSGGTGNTEAFF
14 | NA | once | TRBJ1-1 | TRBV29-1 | TGCAGCGCCTCCCGAGGCAGTACGGACACTGAAGCTTTCTTT | CSASRGSTDTEAFF
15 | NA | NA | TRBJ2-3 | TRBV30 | TGTGCCTGGAGTGAGGGTAGCGCGAGCCGGCGTACGCAGTATTTT | CAWSEGSASRRTQYF
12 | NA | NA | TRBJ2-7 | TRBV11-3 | TGTGCCAGCAGCCAGGACAGTGGCGAGCAGTACTTC | CASSQDSGEQYF
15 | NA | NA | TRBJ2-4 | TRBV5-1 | TGCGCCAGCGCTACAAGCGGACAGGCCAAAAACATTCAGTACTTC | CASATSGQAKNIQYF
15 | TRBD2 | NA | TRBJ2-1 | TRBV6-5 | TGTGCCAGCAGAGTCGGTAGCGGGTGGAGCGATGAGCAGTTCTTC | CASRVGSGWSDEQFF
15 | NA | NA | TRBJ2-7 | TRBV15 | TGTGCCACCAGCAGAGGGGCCATGGGTACCTACGAGCAGTACTTC | CATSRGAMGTYEQYF
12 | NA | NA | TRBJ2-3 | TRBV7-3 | TGTGCCAGCAGCTTGGGGGCGGATACGCAGTATTTT | CASSLGADTQYF
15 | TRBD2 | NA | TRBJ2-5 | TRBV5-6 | TGTGCCAGCAGCTCGCTAGCGGGAGGCTTTGAGACCCAGTACTTC | CASSSLAGGFETQYF
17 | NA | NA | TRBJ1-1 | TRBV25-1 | TGTGCCAGCAGTACTACGCGGCGGGGGGCTGAGGACACTGAAGCTTTCTTT | CASSTTRRGAEDTEAFF
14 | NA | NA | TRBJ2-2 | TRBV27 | TGTGCCAGCAGTTTATTAGGGGTTGCCGGGGAGCTGTTTTTT | CASSLLGVAGELFF
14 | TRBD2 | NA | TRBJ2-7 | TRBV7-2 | TGTGCCAGCAGGAAAGCGGGAAGGATTGACGAGCAGTACTTC | CASRKAGRIDEQYF
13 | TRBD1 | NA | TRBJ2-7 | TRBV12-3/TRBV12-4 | TGTGCCAGCAGCCCTGGGACAGGCTACGAGCAGTACTTC | CASSPGTGYEQYF
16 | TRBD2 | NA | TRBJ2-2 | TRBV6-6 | TGTGCCAGCAGGCGGGGGACTAGCGGCAACACCGGGGAGCTGTTTTTT | CASRRGTSGNTGELFF
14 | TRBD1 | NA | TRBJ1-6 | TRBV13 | TGTGCCAGCAGCTCACAGGGGGTTAATTCACCCCTCCACTTT | CASSSQGVNSPLHF
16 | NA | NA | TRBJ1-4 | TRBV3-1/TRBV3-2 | TGTGCCAGCAGCCAAGATTTAGGGGCAACTAATGAAAAACTGTTTTTT | CASSQDLGATNEKLFF
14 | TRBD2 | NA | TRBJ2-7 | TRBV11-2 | TGTGCCAGCAGCGTTCTGCGGGAGGTGTACGAGCAGTACTTC | CASSVLREVYEQYF
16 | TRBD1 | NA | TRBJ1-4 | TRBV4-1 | TGCGCCAGCAGCCAGGCGGACAGGGGAGGTATGGAAAAACTGTTTTTT | CASSQADRGGMEKLFF
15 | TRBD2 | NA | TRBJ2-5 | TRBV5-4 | TGTGCCAGCAGCCCGGGACTAGCGGGAGTAGAGACCCAGTACTTC | CASSPGLAGVETQYF
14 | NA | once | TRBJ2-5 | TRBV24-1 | TGTGCCACCAGTGACGCGGGCAGACAAGAGACCCAGTACTTC | CATSDAGRQETQYF
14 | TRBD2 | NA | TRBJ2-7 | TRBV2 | TGTGCCAGCAGGGGGACTAGCGTCTCCTACGAGCAGTACTTC | CASRGTSVSYEQYF
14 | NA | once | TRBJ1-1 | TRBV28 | TGTGCCAGCAGCGGGGGGACGGAGAACACTGAAGCTTTCTTT | CASSGGTENTEAFF
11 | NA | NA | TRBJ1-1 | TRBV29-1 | TGCAGCGTTACTCGGAGCACTGAAGCTTTCTTT | CSVTRSTEAFF
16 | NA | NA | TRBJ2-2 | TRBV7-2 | TGTGCCAGCAGCTACAGGGGACTGTCGAACACCGGGGAGCTGTTTTTT | CASSYRGLSNTGELFF
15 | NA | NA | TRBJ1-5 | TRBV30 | TGTGCCTGGAGTGTACGTGGGCAGGGGAATCAGCCCCAGCATTTT | CAWSVRGQGNQPQHF
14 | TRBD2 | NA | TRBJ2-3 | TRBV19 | TGTGCCACACGAGCGGGAGGGCCTCTTGATACGCAGTATTTT | CATRAGGPLDTQYF
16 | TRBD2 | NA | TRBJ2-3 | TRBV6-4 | TGTGCCAGCAGTGACGGGGTAGCGGGCAGCACAGATACGCAGTATTTT | CASSDGVAGSTDTQYF
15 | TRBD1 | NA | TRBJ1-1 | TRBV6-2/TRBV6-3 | TGTGCCAGCAGTTACACACCGACAGGGGTCACTGAAGCTTTCTTT | CASSYTPTGVTEAFF
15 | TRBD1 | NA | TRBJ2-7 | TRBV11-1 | TGTGCCAGCAGCGACGACAGGGGGCGGACCTACGAGCAGTACTTC | CASSDDRGRTYEQYF
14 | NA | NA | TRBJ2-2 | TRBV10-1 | TGCGCCAGCAGAGGGGACATCGAGACCGGGGAGCTGTTTTTT | CASRGDIETGELFF
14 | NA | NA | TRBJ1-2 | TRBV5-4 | TGTGCCAGCAGCTTGGGTTTACAGGGAAACGGCTACACCTTC | CASSLGLQGNGYTF
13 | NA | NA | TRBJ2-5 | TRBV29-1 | TGCAGCGCCCGCCGGGAGTACCAAGAGACCCAGTACTTC | CSARREYQETQYF
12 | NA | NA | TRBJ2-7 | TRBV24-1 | TGTGCCACCAGTGATTGGGGGGACGAGCAGTACTTC | CATSDWGDEQYF
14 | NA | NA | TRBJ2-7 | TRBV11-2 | TGTGCCAGCAGCCGCCAAACGGCGGTGTACGAGCAGTACTTC | CASSRQTAVYEQYF
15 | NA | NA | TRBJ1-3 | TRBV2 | TGTGCCAGCAGCCCCCGGGACAACTCTGGAAACACCATATATTTT | CASSPRDNSGNTIYF
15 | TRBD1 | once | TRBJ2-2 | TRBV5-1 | TGCGCCAGCAGCTTGAACAGGGGGACCACCGGGGAGCTGTTTTTT | CASSLNRGTTGELFF
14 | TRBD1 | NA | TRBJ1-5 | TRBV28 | TGTGCCAGCAGTTACAGGGGAGGAAATCAGCCCCAGCATTTT | CASSYRGGNQPQHF
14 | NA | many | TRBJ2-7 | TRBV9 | TGTGCCAGCAGCGTAGACAGGGTCGGCTACGAGCAGTACTTC | CASSVDRVGYEQYF
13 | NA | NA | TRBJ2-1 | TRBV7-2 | TGTGCCAGCAGCTTCCATCCGGGTCGAGAGCAGTTCTTC | CASSFHPGREQFF
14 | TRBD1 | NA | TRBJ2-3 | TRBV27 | TGTGCCAGCAGTTCACAGGGGGGCACAGATACGCAGTATTTT | CASSSQGGTDTQYF